These 25 T cell receptor beta chains were all obtained from the same sample, sequenced in a study of graft-versus-host responses after intestinal transplantation. TCRdb keeps only in-frame clones here, not all; method: immunoSEQ multiplex PCR. Here the sample spans 9,500 to 14,000 clones, more than 85% being singletons. The time point is: postoperative day 105 after intestinal transplantation (dayNNNN = postoperative day). The sample consisted of PBMCs, taken 105 days after intestinal transplantation. These receptors were collected from a human patient who received an intestinal transplant, so some T cells may come from the graft donor.

The J gene is TRBJ2-1, the V gene TRBV15; D might be TRBD1 (5 bases). CDR1 and CDR2 from the germline V gene are LNHNV and YYDKDF (reference sequence). V lost 1 base, J lost 6 bases, and 16 bases lay in between. The CDR3 consists of 16 residues. CDR3 sequence reads: CATSRVLLGATNEQFF. The CDR3 DNA reads as TGTGCCACCAGCAGAGTATTACTTGGGGCAACCAATGAGCAGTTCTTC.

This chain joins TRBV27 and TRBJ1-5, with unresolved D. This CDR3 is built from 16 residues. Per the germline V gene, CDR1 is MNHEY and CDR2 is SMNVEV (reference sequence). Trimming pared 5 bases from V and 3 bases from J, leaving 17 bases between. The CDR3 loop reads CASSQDPPGNNQPQHF. CDR3 nucleotide sequence: TGTGCCAGCAGTCAGGACCCACCTGGGAACAATCAGCCCCAGCATTTT.

This sequence joins TRBV6-5 and TRBJ1-1; no reliable D call. CDR3 length: 13 residues. Looked up from germline, CDR1 is MNHEY and CDR2 is SVGAGI. V lost 3 bases and J 4 bases, leaving 9 bases between the germline ends. CDR3: CASSYMGFTEAFF. The CDR3 coding sequence is TGTGCCAGCAGTTATATGGGGTTCACTGAAGCTTTCTTT.

The chain couples TRBV27 to TRBJ1-1; D is uncertain. CDR1 is MNHEY, CDR2 SMNVEV, per germline (reference sequence). V was pared by 7 bases and J by 0 bases, with 6 bases between. The CDR3 has 12 amino acids. This CDR3 is CASTGMNTEAFF. CDR3 coding DNA: TGTGCCAGCACAGGAATGAACACTGAAGCTTTCTTT.

Written as DNA, the CDR3 is TGTGCCAGCAGCCGCCGAGGGGAGGGAAAAGAGACCCAGTACTTC. Protein sequence: CASSRRGEGKETQYF. The V gene is TRBV11-2, the J gene TRBJ2-5; 7 bases agree with TRBD2. Germline V gives CDR1 SGHAT, CDR2 FQNNGV. The CDR3 covers 15 residues. Trimming at V came to 5 bases and at J to 3 bases, leaving 9 bases not matched to a gene.

The chain joins TRBV2 to TRBJ2-7; 12 bases are shared with TRBD2. This CDR3 has 16 residues. Germline V gives CDR1 SNHLY, CDR2 FYNNEI. Trimming cost V 6 bases and J 4 bases; bases outside gene matches: 10. CDR3 region: CASSPVELAGGYEQYF. For the CDR3, the DNA is TGTGCCAGCAGCCCCGTCGAACTAGCGGGAGGTTACGAGCAGTACTTC.

The V call is TRBV6-4, the J call TRBJ2-1, with a weak D call TRBD1 (6 bases). Germline V lookup: CDR1 MRHNA, CDR2 SNTAGT. Trimming left V 5 bases short and J 5 bases short, with 10 bases between. The CDR3 has 13 residues. The CDR3 sequence is CASSSRDNNEQFF. The CDR3 DNA reads TGTGCCAGCAGTTCCCGGGACAACAATGAGCAGTTCTTC.

The chain is built from TRBV7-9 and TRBJ2-3; D is ambiguous. V dropped 1 base and J dropped 6 bases, with 2 bases sitting between them. The CDR3 runs to 11 residues. Germline V gene lookup returns CDR1 SEHNR and CDR2 FQNEAQ (reference sequence). CDR3 amino acids: CASSLVDTQYF. The CDR3 DNA is TGTGCCAGCAGCTTAGTGGATACGCAGTATTTT.

The rearrangement uses TRBV5-1 and TRBJ2-7; D not resolved. Per the germline V gene, CDR1 is SGHRS and CDR2 is YFSETQ. The ends were cut back, 0 bases at V and 5 bases at J, with 3 bases in the middle. CDR3 length: 11 residues. This chain's CDR3 is CASSLADEQYF. DNA of the CDR3: TGCGCCAGCAGCTTGGCCGACGAGCAGTACTTC.

In this sample, this clone turned up a few times. The chain is built from TRBV19 and TRBJ2-1, with TRBD1 as a possible D gene (5 bases). There are 13 residues in the CDR3. Trimming removed 6 bases at V and 6 bases at J, with 12 bases between. The germline V gene encodes CDR1 LNHDA and CDR2 SQIVND (reference sequence). CDR3 sequence: CASRGFRANEQFF. The CDR3 DNA sequence: TGTGCCAGTAGGGGTTTCAGGGCCAATGAGCAGTTCTTC.

The chain employs TRBV6-1 and TRBJ2-1, with 8 bases aligning to TRBD2. The trim removed 9 bases at V and 3 bases at J, leaving 7 bases unmatched. The CDR3 runs 14 residues. Germline loops: CDR1 MNHNS, CDR2 SASEGT. CDR3 region: CASRLAGLYNEQFF. For the CDR3, the DNA is TGTGCCAGTCGTCTAGCGGGCCTCTACAATGAGCAGTTCTTC.

This sequence joins TRBV4-1 and TRBJ2-2; maybe TRBD2 (6 bases). The V gene's germline CDR1 is MGHRA and CDR2 YSYEKL. V was trimmed by 4 bases and J by 2 bases, leaving 11 bases between them. There are 15 residues in the CDR3. This CDR3 is CASSPGTLNTGELFF. CDR3 sequence (DNA): TGCGCCAGCAGCCCCGGGACTCTAAACACCGGGGAGCTGTTTTTT.

The chain is built from TRBV5-1 and TRBJ2-3; TRBD1 aligns across 11 bases. Per the germline V gene, CDR1 is SGHRS and CDR2 is YFSETQ. The CDR3 sequence is 15 residues long. J was trimmed by 3 bases and V by 0 bases; bases with no gene match: 0. The CDR3 sequence is CASSLGDRGTDTQYF. Here the CDR3 DNA reads TGCGCCAGCAGCTTGGGGGACAGGGGGACAGATACGCAGTATTTT.

The chain joins TRBV19 to TRBJ1-2; a weak D match, TRBD1 (5 bases). CDR3 length equals 15 residues. The germline V and J ends were trimmed by 5 bases and 2 bases, with 15 bases remaining between them. Germline loops: CDR1 LNHDA, CDR2 SQIVND (reference sequence). DNA of the CDR3: TGTGCCAGTAGTGTCCCCCGAGGGGCGAACTATGGCTACACCTTC. Encoded protein: CASSVPRGANYGYTF.

The chain combines TRBV6-5 with TRBJ2-7; 7 bases align to TRBD1. Germline V gives CDR1 MNHEY, CDR2 SVGAGI. J lost 2 bases, V lost 5 bases, and 9 bases had no gene match. This CDR3 has 15 residues. In DNA, the CDR3 is TGTGCCAGCAGTGTCGGAGAGACAGGGCCCTACGAGCAGTACTTC. Its protein product is CASSVGETGPYEQYF.

This clone has just one count. The chain is built from TRBV2 and TRBJ1-4; D not certain. Germline CDR1 and CDR2: SNHLY and FYNNEI. The CDR3 totals 14 residues. Trimming shortened V by 7 bases and J by 2 bases, and 11 bases separated the two germline ends. Written as DNA, the CDR3 is TGTGCCAGCACGAGAGGTCGGACTAATGAAAAACTGTTTTTT. It translates to CASTRGRTNEKLFF.

CDR3 region: CASSEGGLEQYF. The DNA for the CDR3 is TGTGCCAGCAGTGAAGGGGGGCTCGAGCAGTACTTC. The rearrangement links TRBV6-1 to TRBJ2-7, with D tentatively TRBD1 (6 bases). The germline CDR1 and CDR2 sequences are MNHNS and SASEGT. CDR3 length: 12 amino acids. V dropped 1 base and J dropped 6 bases, with 7 bases sitting between them.

The chain combines TRBV6-5 with TRBJ2-1, with D perhaps matching TRBD2 (6 bases). CDR3 size: 13 residues. Deletions cut 4 bases from V and 5 bases from J, with 9 bases between. Germline V gives CDR1 MNHEY, CDR2 SVGAGI. CDR3 bases: TGTGCCAGCAGTTCCTTAGCGGACAATGAGCAGTTCTTC. This translates into CASSSLADNEQFF.

The chain is built from TRBV5-4 and TRBJ2-5; TRBD1 agrees at 7 bases. Germline V gene lookup returns CDR1 SGHNT and CDR2 YYREEE (reference sequence). The CDR3 spans 15 residues. J lost 5 bases, V lost 3 bases, and 10 bases had no gene match. The CDR3 region is CASSSGTAKGETQYF. CDR3 DNA sequence: TGTGCCAGCAGCTCCGGGACAGCGAAAGGGGAGACCCAGTACTTC.

The V gene is TRBV9, the J gene TRBJ1-1; possible D gene TRBD1, 6 bases. Germline CDR1 reads SGDLS; CDR2 reads YYNGEE. This CDR3 has 15 residues. Deletions cut 7 bases from V and 1 base from J, with 17 bases between. The CDR3 here is CASSRAGHTNTEAFF. CDR3 bases: TGTGCCAGCTCCCGAGCGGGACACACGAACACTGAAGCTTTCTTT.

V gene TRBV14 combines with J gene TRBJ1-2, with TRBD1 identical over 10 bases. Germline assignment: CDR1 SGHDN and CDR2 FVKESK. V trimming: 10 bases; J trimming: 7 bases; junction bases outside the gene matches: 9. CDR3 length: 13 residues. CDR3 residues: CAIPGQGFRGYTF. DNA for the CDR3: TGTGCCATCCCGGGACAGGGGTTCCGTGGCTACACCTTC.

The chain employs TRBV28 and TRBJ2-7, with TRBD2 matching 8 bases. Losses at the gene ends were 3 bases for V and 1 base for J; bases not matched to a gene: 2. The CDR3 sequence is 14 residues long. CDR1 and CDR2 from the germline V gene are MDHEN and SYDVKM. The chain's CDR3 is CASSLAGGSYEQYF. The CDR3 DNA is TGTGCCAGCAGTTTGGCGGGAGGTTCCTACGAGCAGTACTTC.

V gene TRBV5-1 combines with J gene TRBJ2-7; D might be TRBD1 (6 bases). V lost 4 bases and J 5 bases, leaving 13 bases between the germline ends. Germline assignment: CDR1 SGHRS and CDR2 YFSETQ. This CDR3 has 13 residues. DNA of the CDR3: TGCGCCAGCAGCCCAACAGGGCCCCACGAGCAGTACTTC. Translation gives CASSPTGPHEQYF.

This chain connects TRBV29-1 to TRBJ2-3; unclear D gene. V was clipped by 7 bases and J by 3 bases, with 8 bases between them. The CDR3 is made up of 11 amino acids. Germline V gene data show CDR1 as SQVTM and CDR2 as ANQGSEA. CDR3 sequence: CSELLTDTQYF. CDR3 in DNA: TGCAGCGAGTTACTAACAGATACGCAGTATTTT.

The rearrangement links TRBV25-1 to TRBJ2-1, with 10 bases identical to TRBD1. CDR1 MGHDK and CDR2 SYGVNS come from the germline V gene. The V segment lost 4 bases and the J segment 12 bases; nucleotides outside the gene matches: 9. The length of the CDR3 is 14 residues. The CDR3 loop reads CASSVPGQGKWQFF. CDR3 DNA: TGTGCCAGCAGTGTTCCGGGACAGGGGAAGTGGCAGTTCTTC.